The present TCR beta chain was sequenced within a study of CD8 T cells in ankylosing spondylitis. Findings of the study overall: Relatively scarce in peripheral blood, disease-linked clones were CD8+. Both synovial fluid and blood in reactive arthritis had previously been reported to carry some motif variants.

This clonotype was observed a few times. Its specificity is unknown. Germline V gene data show CDR1 as DFQATT and CDR2 as SNEGSKA (reference sequence). Trimming shortened V by 0 bases and J by 4 bases, and 9 bases separated the two germline ends. CDR3 length: 13 amino acids. TCRdb recomputed calls from the 5' RACE reads with MiXCR, one row per CDR3 protein. Here the sample spans 220,000 or so distinct CDR3 sequences, about 10% being singletons. The specimen was blood, either unsorted or a sorted T cell fraction (not recorded which). V usage is TRBV20-1 and J usage is TRBJ1-1; D not certain. The clonotype comes from a male donor with ankylosing spondylitis or in good health (not recorded which). CDR3 in amino acids: CSARDTLITEAFF. CDR3 in DNA: TGCAGTGCTAGAGATACGTTGATCACTGAAGCTTTCTTT.